This T cell receptor beta chain was captured by sequencing in a study of Ad26.COV2.S vaccination and SARS-CoV-2 variants. About the study: A participant enrolled in the COV1001 Ad26.COV2.S trial arm provided the sample. Administration of Ad26.COV2.S was intramuscular, either once or twice 56 days apart.

Regarding treatment: roughly 18 received Ad26.COV2.S at low or high dose, single or two shots; 5 received placebo; per-sample allocation not given. Vaccine and placebo recipients were sampled on day 63 after the first injection. The vaccine antigen was prefusion-stabilized Wuhan SARS-CoV-2 spike. The germline V gene encodes CDR1 SGHRS and CDR2 YFSETQ. There are 14 residues in the CDR3. V gave up 4 bases and J gave up 7 bases, with 17 bases separating them. Sequenced by immunoSEQ multiplex PCR; TCRdb stores in-frame clones only, minus some. The sample has around 320,000 clones; 85% are singletons. Whole-study results and caveats: Assessments of TCR breadth and depth may have underestimated the total T cell responses.

For this clone: What it recognizes is unknown.

The J gene is TRBJ2-5, the V gene TRBV5-1; the D call may be TRBD1 or TRBD2 (5 bases each). The sequence came from a person aged 18-60 years who received the Ad26.COV2.S COVID-19 vaccine or a placebo. Sequencing used peripheral blood, obtained in a trial of Ad26.COV2.S vaccine versus placebo. CDR3 loop: CASSPGPFYGTQYF. CDR3 in DNA: TGCGCCAGCAGCCCGGGACCCTTCTACGGGACCCAGTACTTC. The full variable domain, its missing parts supplied by reference TRBV5-1 and TRBJ2-5, is KAGVTQTPRYLIKTRGQQVTLSCSPISGHRSVSWYQQTPGQGLQFLFEYFSETQRNKGNFPGRFSGRQFSNSRSEMNVSTLELGDSALYLCASSPGPFYGTQYFGPGTRLLVL.